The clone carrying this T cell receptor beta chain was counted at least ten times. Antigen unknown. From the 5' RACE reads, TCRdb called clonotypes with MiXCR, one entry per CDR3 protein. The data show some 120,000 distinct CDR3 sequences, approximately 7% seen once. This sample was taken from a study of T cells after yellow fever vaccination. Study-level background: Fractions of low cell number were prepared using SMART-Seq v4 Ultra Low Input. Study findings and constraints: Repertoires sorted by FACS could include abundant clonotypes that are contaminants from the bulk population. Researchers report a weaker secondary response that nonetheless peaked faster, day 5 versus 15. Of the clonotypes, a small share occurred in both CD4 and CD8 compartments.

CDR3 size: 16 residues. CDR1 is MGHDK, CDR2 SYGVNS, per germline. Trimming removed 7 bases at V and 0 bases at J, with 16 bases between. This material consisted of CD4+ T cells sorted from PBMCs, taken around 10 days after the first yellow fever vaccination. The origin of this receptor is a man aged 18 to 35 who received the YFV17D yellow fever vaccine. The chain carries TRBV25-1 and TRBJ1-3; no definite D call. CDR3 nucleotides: TGTGCCAGCATAGGGTCGGCTACCTCCTCTGGAAACACCATATATTTT. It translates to CASIGSATSSGNTIYF.